This TCR beta chain was recorded in a study of spatial heterogeneity in lung cancer. This clonotype has only a few counts. The antigen is not known. Every TCR cDNA molecule bore a unique molecular identifier. TCRdb reprocessed the 5' RACE reads with MiXCR, giving one entry per CDR3 protein. Counted here are around 110,000 distinct CDR3 sequences, more than 10% occurring once; the ten biggest clones make up around 17%. Time point of the sample: blood at routine non-recurrence follow-up after resection. Tumor, nontumor lung or frozen PBMC supplied whole RNA that was sequenced unsorted. General observations from the study: Blood contained ubiquitous expanded tumor TCRs more at resection than at follow-up.

This CDR3 is built from 18 residues. The V gene end was trimmed by 5 bases and the J gene end by 4 bases; junction bases not matched to a gene: 12. Germline V gene lookup returns CDR1 SGHVS and CDR2 FQNEAQ. The V gene is TRBV7-8, the J gene TRBJ2-3; 13 nucleotides match TRBD2. This TCR was sampled from a male donor with early-stage non-small cell lung cancer. This specimen consisted of PBMCs, obtained at follow-up. The CDR3 nucleotides read TGTGCCAGCAGCCCCCCCCTTCGACTAGCGGGGGGACCAGATACGCAGTATTTT. It yields the protein CASSPPLRLAGGPDTQYF.